Listed below are T cell receptor beta chains from one sample, sequenced in a study of identical twins. TCRdb fed the 5' RACE reads into MiXCR, producing one record per CDR3 protein. This table holds 450,000 to 600,000 distinct CDR3 sequences, 20% to 25% found once. A further study also used this sample, focusing on yellow fever vaccine responses in identical twins.

Sequencing was performed on CD4+ T cells sorted from blood. The receptors here all came from a woman younger than 30 in good health. The CDR3 runs from the conserved cysteine through the conserved F or W. The order of the fields is J gene, clone size, V gene, D gene, CDR3 DNA, CDR3 protein. D genes are given only for firm matches. Only some rows state a clone size, as once, few, many or a class for expanded clones.

TRBJ2-7 | many | TRBV5-1 | . | TGTGCCAGCAGTTTGGACGGCTACGAGCAGTACTTC | CASSLDGYEQYF
TRBJ2-5 | . | TRBV7-6 | . | TGTGCCAGCAGCTTACCGGGGATACAAGAGACCCAGTACTTC | CASSLPGIQETQYF
TRBJ2-3 | . | TRBV10-1 | TRBD2 | TGCGCCAGCAGTGAGTCGATACTAGCGGCGGGAGATACGCAGTATTTT | CASSESILAAGDTQYF
TRBJ2-4 | . | TRBV15 | TRBD2 | TGTGCCACCAGCAGAGATCTGGGAGGGAAGTTAGCCAAAAACATTCAGTACTTC | CATSRDLGGKLAKNIQYF
TRBJ2-3 | few | TRBV7-2 | . | TGTGCCAGCAGCTCCCCAGGTGGTGTCGGAGATACGCAGTATTTT | CASSSPGGVGDTQYF
TRBJ2-1 | once | TRBV7-6 | TRBD2 | TGTGCCAGCAGCGGACGGACTAGCGGGAGTTTAAACAATGAGCAGTTCTTC | CASSGRTSGSLNNEQFF
TRBJ1-5 | few | TRBV7-8 | . | TGTGCCAGCAGCTACACAGGGAGGCAGCCCCAGCATTTT | CASSYTGRQPQHF
TRBJ2-7 | few | TRBV20-1 | TRBD2 | TGCAGTGCCAGGCTGAGCGGGAAAGGTTACGAGCAGTACTTC | CSARLSGKGYEQYF
TRBJ2-1 | . | TRBV12-3/TRBV12-4 | . | TGTGCCAGCAGAGCGCCAGTGAAGGGGGGCTCCTACAATGAGCAGTTCTTC | CASRAPVKGGSYNEQFF
TRBJ2-7 | . | TRBV6-5 | TRBD2 | TGTGCCAGCAGTTACGGGGCTAGCGGGAACTACGAGCAGTACTTC | CASSYGASGNYEQYF
TRBJ1-1 | few | TRBV15 | . | TGTGCCACCAGCCTAAGGAACACTGAAGCTTTCTTT | CATSLRNTEAFF
TRBJ2-3 | few | TRBV20-1 | TRBD2 | TGCAGTGCTAGGAGGGAGCGGGGGGGCGTAGATACGCAGTATTTT | CSARRERGGVDTQYF
TRBJ2-1 | . | TRBV4-1 | TRBD2 | TGCGCCAGCAGCCCCTTAGCGGGATCGAGGTCGAATGAGCAGTTCTTC | CASSPLAGSRSNEQFF
TRBJ2-5 | . | TRBV4-1 | . | TGCGCCAGCAGCCAAGGCACATTTCACCAAGAGACCCAGTACTTC | CASSQGTFHQETQYF
TRBJ2-7 | . | TRBV20-1 | . | TGCAGTGCTAGAGACCGATTGACGGCATACGAGCAGTACTTC | CSARDRLTAYEQYF
TRBJ2-5 | . | TRBV10-3 | . | TGTGCCATCAGTGAGGGACTACGGGAGACCCAGTACTTC | CAISEGLRETQYF
TRBJ2-3 | few | TRBV4-1 | TRBD1 | TGCGCCAGCAGCCAAGAAGGACAGGGTTTTCCAGATACGCAGTATTTT | CASSQEGQGFPDTQYF
TRBJ2-1 | few | TRBV11-1 | TRBD2 | TGTGCCAGCAGCCTTCCTTATCGACTAGCGGGCCTGAGTGGTGAGCAGTTCTTC | CASSLPYRLAGLSGEQFF
TRBJ2-3 | few | TRBV9 | TRBD2 | TGTGCCAGCAGCGTAGCAAGTAGCGGGGGCGGTCGGTATTTT | CASSVASSGGGRYF
TRBJ2-7 | . | TRBV7-9 | TRBD2 | TGTGCCAGCAGCTTGACGGGCCCACTAGCGGCGGGCTACGAGCAGTACTTC | CASSLTGPLAAGYEQYF
TRBJ1-1 | . | TRBV2 | TRBD1 | TGTGCCAGCAGTCCGGACAGGGGGGGATGGAACACTGAAGCTTTCTTT | CASSPDRGGWNTEAFF
TRBJ2-3 | . | TRBV6-1 | . | TGTGCCAGCAGTGAATCAGGGAACACAGATACGCAGTATTTT | CASSESGNTDTQYF
TRBJ2-1 | . | TRBV20-1 | TRBD2 | TGCAGTGCTAGTCCGCGGGGTAGCGGGATAGCCTACAATGAGCAGTTCTTC | CSASPRGSGIAYNEQFF
TRBJ2-6 | few | TRBV7-8 | . | TGTGCCAGCAGCTTAGCGCCGTACGCTGGGGCCAACGTCCTGACTTTC | CASSLAPYAGANVLTF
TRBJ2-2 | few | TRBV5-1 | TRBD2 | TGCGCCAGCAGCTTCGCTAGCGGGGGTCCAGGGTCCGGGGAGCTGTTTTTT | CASSFASGGPGSGELFF
TRBJ2-2 | few | TRBV3-1 | TRBD1 | TGTGCCAGCAGCCAAGCCGGGACAGGTGTCCGGGAGCTGTTTTTT | CASSQAGTGVRELFF